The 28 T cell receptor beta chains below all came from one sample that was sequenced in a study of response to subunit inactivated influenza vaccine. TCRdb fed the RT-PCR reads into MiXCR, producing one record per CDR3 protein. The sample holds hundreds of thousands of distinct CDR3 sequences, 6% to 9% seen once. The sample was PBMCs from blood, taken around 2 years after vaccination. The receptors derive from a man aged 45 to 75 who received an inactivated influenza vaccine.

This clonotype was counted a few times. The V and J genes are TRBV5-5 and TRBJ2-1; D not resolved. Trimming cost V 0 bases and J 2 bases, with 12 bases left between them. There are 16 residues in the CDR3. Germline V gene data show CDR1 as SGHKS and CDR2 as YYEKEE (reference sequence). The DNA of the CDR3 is TGTGCCAGCAGCTTGGCCTTTCCAGCCACCTACAATGAGCAGTTCTTC. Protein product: CASSLAFPATYNEQFF.

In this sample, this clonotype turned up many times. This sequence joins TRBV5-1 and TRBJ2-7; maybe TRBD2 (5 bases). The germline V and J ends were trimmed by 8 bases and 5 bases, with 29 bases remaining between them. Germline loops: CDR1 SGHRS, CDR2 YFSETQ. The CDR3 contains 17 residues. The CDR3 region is CASRPGSYLRNVDEQYF. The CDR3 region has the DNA TGCGCCAGTAGGCCGGGATCTTACCTGCGGAATGTGGACGAGCAGTACTTC.

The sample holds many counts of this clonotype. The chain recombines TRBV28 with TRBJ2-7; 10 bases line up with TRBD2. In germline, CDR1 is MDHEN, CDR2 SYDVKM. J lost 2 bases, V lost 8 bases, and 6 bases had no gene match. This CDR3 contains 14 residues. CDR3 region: CASRTSGTTYEQYF. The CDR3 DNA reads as TGTGCCAGCCGGACTAGCGGAACCACCTACGAGCAGTACTTC.

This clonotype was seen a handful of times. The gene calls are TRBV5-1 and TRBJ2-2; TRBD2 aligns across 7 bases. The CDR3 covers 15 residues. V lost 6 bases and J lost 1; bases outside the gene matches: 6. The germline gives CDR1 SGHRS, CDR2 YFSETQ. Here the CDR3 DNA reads TGCGCCAGCAAGAGCGGGATTTTGAACACCGGGGAGCTGTTTTTT. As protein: CASKSGILNTGELFF.

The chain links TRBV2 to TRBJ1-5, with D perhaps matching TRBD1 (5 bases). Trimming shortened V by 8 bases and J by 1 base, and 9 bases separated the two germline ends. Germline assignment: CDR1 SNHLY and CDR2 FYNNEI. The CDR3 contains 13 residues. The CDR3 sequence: CASGRDSNQPQHF. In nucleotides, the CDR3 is TGTGCCAGCGGACGGGACAGCAATCAGCCCCAGCATTTT. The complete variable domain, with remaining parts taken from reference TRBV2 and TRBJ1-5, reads EPEVTQTPSHQVTQMGQEVILRCVPISNHLYFYWYRQILGQKVEFLVSFYNNEISEKSEIFDDQFSVERPDGSNFTLKIRSTKLEDSAMYFCASGRDSNQPQHFGDGTRLSIL.

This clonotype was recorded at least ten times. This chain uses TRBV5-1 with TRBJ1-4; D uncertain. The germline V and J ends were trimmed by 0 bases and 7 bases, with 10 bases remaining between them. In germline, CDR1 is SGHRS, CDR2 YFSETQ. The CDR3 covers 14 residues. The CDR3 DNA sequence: TGCGCCAGCAGCTTGGATAACCCGCGTGAAAAACTGTTTTTT. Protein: CASSLDNPREKLFF.

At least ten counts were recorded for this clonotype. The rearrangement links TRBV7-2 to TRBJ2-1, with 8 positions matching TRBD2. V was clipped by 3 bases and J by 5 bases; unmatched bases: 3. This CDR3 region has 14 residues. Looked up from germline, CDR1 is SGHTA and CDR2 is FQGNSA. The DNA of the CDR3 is TGTGCCAGCAGCTTCACTAGCGGACACAATGAGCAGTTCTTC. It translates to CASSFTSGHNEQFF.

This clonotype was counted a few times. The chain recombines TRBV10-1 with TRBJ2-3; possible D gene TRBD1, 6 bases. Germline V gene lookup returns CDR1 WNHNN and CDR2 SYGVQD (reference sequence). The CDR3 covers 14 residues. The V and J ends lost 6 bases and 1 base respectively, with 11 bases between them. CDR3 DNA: TGCGCCAGCAGCGGACAGTTTGGCACAGATACGCAGTATTTT. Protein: CASSGQFGTDTQYF.

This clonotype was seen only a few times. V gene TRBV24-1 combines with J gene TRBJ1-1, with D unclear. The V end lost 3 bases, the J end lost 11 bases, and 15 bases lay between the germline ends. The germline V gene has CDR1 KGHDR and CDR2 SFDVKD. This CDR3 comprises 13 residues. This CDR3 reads CATSDGAGVSAFF. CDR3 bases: TGTGCCACCAGTGATGGCGCGGGAGTTTCCGCTTTCTTT.

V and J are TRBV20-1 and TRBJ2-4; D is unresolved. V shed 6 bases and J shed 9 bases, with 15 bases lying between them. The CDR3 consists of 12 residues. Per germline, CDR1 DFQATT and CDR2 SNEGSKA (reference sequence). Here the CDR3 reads CSALDPRRIQYF. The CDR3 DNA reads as TGCAGTGCACTGGACCCCCGCCGCATTCAGTACTTC.

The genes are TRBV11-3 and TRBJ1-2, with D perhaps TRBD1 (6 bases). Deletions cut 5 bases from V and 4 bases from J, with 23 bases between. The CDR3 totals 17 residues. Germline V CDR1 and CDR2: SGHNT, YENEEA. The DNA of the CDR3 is TGTGCCAGCAGCCAAAACGGTCCGGACAGCGCTATCTATGGCTACACCTTC. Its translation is CASSQNGPDSAIYGYTF.

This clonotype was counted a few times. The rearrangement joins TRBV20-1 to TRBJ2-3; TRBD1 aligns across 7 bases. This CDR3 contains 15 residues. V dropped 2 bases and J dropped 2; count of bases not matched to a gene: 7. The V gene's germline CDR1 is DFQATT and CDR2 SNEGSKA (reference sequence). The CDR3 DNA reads TGCAGTGCTAGACCCAGGGGGTTAGTCACAGATACGCAGTATTTT. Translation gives CSARPRGLVTDTQYF.

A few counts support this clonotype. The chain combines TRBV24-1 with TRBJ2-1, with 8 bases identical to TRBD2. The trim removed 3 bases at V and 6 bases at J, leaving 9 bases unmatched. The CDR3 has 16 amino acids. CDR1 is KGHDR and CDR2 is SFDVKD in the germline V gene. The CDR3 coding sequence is TGTGCCACCAGTGATACCGGACTAGCATTCACCAATGAGCAGTTCTTC. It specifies CATSDTGLAFTNEQFF.

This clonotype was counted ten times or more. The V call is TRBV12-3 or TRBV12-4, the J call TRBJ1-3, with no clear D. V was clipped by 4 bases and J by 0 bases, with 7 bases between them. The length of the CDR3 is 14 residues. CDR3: CASSYQSSGNTIYF. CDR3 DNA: TGTGCCAGCAGTTACCAGAGCTCTGGAAACACCATATATTTT.

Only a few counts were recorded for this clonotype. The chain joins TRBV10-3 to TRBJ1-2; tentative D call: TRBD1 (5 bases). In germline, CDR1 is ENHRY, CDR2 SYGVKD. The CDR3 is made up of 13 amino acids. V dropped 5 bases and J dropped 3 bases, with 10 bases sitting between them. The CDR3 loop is CAISPGEDYGYTF. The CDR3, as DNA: TGTGCCATCAGTCCGGGGGAGGACTATGGCTACACCTTC.

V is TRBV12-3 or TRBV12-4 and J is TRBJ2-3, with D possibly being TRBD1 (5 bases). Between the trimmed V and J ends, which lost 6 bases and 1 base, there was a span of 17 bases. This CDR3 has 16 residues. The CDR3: CASRSLTGHGTDTQYF. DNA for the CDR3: TGTGCCAGCAGGAGCCTGACTGGACACGGCACAGATACGCAGTATTTT.

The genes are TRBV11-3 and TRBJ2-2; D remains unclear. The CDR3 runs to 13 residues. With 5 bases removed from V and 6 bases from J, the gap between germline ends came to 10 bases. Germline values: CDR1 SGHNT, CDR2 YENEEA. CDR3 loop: CASSASWAGELFF. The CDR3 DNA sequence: TGTGCCAGCAGCGCCAGCTGGGCCGGGGAGCTGTTTTTT.

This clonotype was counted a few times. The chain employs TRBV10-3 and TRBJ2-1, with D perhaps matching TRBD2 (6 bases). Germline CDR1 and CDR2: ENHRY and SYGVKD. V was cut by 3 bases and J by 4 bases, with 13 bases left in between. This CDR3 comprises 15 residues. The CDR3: CAISDRRGQYNEQFF. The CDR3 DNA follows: TGTGCCATCAGTGATCGGCGGGGCCAATACAATGAGCAGTTCTTC.

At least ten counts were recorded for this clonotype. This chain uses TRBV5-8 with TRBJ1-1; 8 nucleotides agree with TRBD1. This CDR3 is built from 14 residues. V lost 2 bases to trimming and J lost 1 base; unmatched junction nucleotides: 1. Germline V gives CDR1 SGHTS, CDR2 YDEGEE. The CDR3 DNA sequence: TGTGCCAGCAGCTTCGGGACAGGGAACACTGAAGCTTTCTTT. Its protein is CASSFGTGNTEAFF. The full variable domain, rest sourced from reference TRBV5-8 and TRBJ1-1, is EAGVTQSPTHLIKTRGQQATLRCSPISGHTSVYWYQQALGLGLQFLLWYDEGEERNRGNFPPRFSGRQFPNYSSELNVNALELEDSALYLCASSFGTGNTEAFFGQGTRLTVV.

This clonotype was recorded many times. CDR3 in DNA: TGCGCCAGCAGCTCAGAGTCGGGGGAAGCCACAGATACGCAGTATTTT. This encodes CASSSESGEATDTQYF. The V call is TRBV5-1, the J call TRBJ2-3, with D possibly TRBD2 on 6 matching bases. CDR3 length: 16 residues. Germline CDR1 SGHRS, CDR2 YFSETQ. The V end was cut by 3 bases, the J end by 2 bases, with 16 bases between.

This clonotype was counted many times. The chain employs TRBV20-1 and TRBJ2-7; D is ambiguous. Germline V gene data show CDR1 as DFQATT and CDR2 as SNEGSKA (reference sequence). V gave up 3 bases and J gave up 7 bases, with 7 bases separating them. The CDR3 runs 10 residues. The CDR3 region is CSARHSEQYF. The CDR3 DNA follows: TGCAGTGCTAGGCACTCGGAGCAGTACTTC.

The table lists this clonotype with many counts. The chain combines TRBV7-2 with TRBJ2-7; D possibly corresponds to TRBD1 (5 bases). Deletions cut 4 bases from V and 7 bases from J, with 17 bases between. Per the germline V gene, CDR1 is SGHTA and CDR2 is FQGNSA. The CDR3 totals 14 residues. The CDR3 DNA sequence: TGTGCCAGCAGCTCGTCCTTCGACGCAGGGGAGCAGTACTTC. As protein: CASSSSFDAGEQYF.

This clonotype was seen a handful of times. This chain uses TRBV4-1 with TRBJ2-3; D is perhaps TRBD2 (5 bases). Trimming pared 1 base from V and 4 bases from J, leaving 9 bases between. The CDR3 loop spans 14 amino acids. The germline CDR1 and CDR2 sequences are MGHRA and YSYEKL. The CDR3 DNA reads TGCGCCAGCAGCCAAGTAGCGAAAGCAGATACGCAGTATTTT. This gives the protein CASSQVAKADTQYF.

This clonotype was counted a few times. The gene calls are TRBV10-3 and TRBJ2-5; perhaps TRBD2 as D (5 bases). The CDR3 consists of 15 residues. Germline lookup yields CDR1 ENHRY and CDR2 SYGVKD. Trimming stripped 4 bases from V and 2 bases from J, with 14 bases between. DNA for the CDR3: TGTGCCATCAGTGCCGGTCTAGCTGGGCAAGAGACCCAGTACTTC. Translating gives CAISAGLAGQETQYF.

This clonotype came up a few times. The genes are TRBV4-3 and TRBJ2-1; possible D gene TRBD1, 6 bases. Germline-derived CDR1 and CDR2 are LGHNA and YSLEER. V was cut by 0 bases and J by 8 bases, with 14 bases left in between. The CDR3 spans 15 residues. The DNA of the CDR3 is TGCGCCAGCAGCCAAGACAGGCAGGGGATAGATGAGCAGTTCTTC. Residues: CASSQDRQGIDEQFF.

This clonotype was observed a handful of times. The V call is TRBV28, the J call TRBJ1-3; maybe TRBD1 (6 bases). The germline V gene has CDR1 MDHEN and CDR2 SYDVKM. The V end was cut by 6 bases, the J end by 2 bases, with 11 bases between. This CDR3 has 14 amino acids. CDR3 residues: CASSENRAGNTIYF. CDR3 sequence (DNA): TGTGCCAGCAGCGAGAACAGGGCTGGAAACACCATATATTTT.

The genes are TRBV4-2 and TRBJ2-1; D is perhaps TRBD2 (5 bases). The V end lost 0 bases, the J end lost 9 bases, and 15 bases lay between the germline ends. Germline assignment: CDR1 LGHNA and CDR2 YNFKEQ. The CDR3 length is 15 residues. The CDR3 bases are TGTGCCAGCAGCCAAGATGCTATCCTAGCTGTTGAGCAGTTCTTC. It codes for CASSQDAILAVEQFF.

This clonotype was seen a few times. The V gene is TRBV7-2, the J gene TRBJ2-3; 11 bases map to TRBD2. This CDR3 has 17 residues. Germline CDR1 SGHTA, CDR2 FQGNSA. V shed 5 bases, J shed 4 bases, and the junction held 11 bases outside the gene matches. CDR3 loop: CASSPGWASGGSDTQYF. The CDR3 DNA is TGTGCCAGCAGCCCAGGGTGGGCTAGCGGGGGGTCAGATACGCAGTATTTT.